These T cell receptor beta chains were read from a single sample in a study of CD8+ T cells in alopecia areata. Repertoires were generated with immunoSEQ multiplex PCR, while TCRdb's copy carries only in-frame clones and drops some. The repertoire holds approximately 100,000 clones, with around 84% as singletons. This material consisted of CD8+ T cells sorted from blood, taken around week 34, from a patient treated with tofacitinib. The receptor source for this set is a human donor with alopecia areata. Both conserved end residues are part of each CDR3. The D gene is left open where the match is weak. A row's size may be missing; if present it is once, few, many or a size class.

TRBJ2-6	TRBV5-6	-	-	TGTGCCAGCAGCCCCTGGTGGGTCAGGGGGGAGGCTGGGGCCAACGTCCTGACTTTC	CASSPWWVRGEAGANVLTF
TRBJ2-1	TRBV5-6	-	-	TGTGCCAGCAGCTCGGACTACAATGAGCAGTTCTTC	CASSSDYNEQFF
TRBJ2-7	TRBV19	-	-	TGTGCCAGTAGTATCGCGGCAGGTTCCTACGAGCAGTACTTC	CASSIAAGSYEQYF
TRBJ1-5	TRBV13	-	-	TGTGCCAGCAGCTTAAGGGGAGATAGCAATCAGCCCCAGCATTTT	CASSLRGDSNQPQHF
TRBJ2-3	TRBV7-2	-	-	TGTGCCAGCAGCCTAGAGTGGGGGGGCCTGACAGATACGCAGTATTTT	CASSLEWGGLTDTQYF
TRBJ1-1	TRBV7-9	once	TRBD1	TGTGCCAGCAGCCCGGACAGGGTGAGCACTGAAGCTTTCTTT	CASSPDRVSTEAFF
TRBJ2-7	TRBV5-4	-	TRBD1	TGTGCCAGCAGCTTGGATGATGTCCTACCGGGACAGGGGGCCTACGAGCAGTACTTC	CASSLDDVLPGQGAYEQYF
TRBJ2-7	TRBV19	-	-	TGTGCCAGTAGTACGGGGGACGGGACCTACGAGCAGTACTTC	CASSTGDGTYEQYF
TRBJ1-2	TRBV29-1	-	TRBD1	TGCAGCGTTGGGACAGGGGGCGGGCCCACCTTC	CSVGTGGGPTF
TRBJ1-1	TRBV7-6	-	-	TGTGCCAGCAGCTTAGGGACTGAAGCTTTCTTT	CASSLGTEAFF
TRBJ1-1	TRBV27	-	-	TGTGCCAGCAGTCAACAGACCCTGGGAACTGAAGCTTTCTTT	CASSQQTLGTEAFF
TRBJ2-3	TRBV7-7	-	-	TGTGCCAGCAGCTCAGGACAGTTTAGCACAGATACGCAGTATTTT	CASSSGQFSTDTQYF
TRBJ1-2	TRBV6-6	-	-	TGTGCCAGCAGTTACTCGGTTAGGCAGATCAAGAATGGCTACACCTTC	CASSYSVRQIKNGYTF
TRBJ2-3	TRBV29-1	-	-	TGCAGCGCGGTAGGGGGGGAGACAGATACGCAGTATTTT	CSAVGGETDTQYF
TRBJ2-7	TRBV29-1	-	-	TGCAGCGTTCGTTGGCAGGAAGGGAAAGGCTACGAGCAGTACTTC	CSVRWQEGKGYEQYF
TRBJ2-5	TRBV5-1	-	TRBD1	TGCGCCAGCAGACGGACAGGGATCGAGACCCAGTACTTC	CASRRTGIETQYF